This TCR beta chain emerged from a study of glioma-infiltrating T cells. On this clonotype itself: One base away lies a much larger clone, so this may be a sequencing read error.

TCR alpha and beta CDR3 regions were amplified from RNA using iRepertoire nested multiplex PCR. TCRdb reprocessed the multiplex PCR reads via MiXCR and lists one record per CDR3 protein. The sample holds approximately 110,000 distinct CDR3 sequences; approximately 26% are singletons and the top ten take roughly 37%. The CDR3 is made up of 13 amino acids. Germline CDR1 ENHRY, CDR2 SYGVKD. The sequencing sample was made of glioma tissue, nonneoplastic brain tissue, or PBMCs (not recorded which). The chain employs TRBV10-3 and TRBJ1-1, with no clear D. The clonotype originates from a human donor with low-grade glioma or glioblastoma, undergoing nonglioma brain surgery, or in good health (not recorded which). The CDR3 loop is CAISGRVNTKAFF. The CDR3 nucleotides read TGTGCCATCAGTGGACGGGTGAACACTAAAGCTTTCTTT.